This T cell receptor (beta chain) was recovered during a study of blood T cell repertoires in COVID-19. This clone was recorded once. V lost 5 bases, J lost 5 bases, and 24 bases lay in between. CDR1 and CDR2 from the germline V gene are MNHNY and SVGAGI (reference sequence). The CDR3 covers 17 residues. The repertoire was sequenced with immunoSEQ multiplex PCR; TCRdb's copy has only in-frame clones and lacks some. The repertoire holds some 89,000 clones, with over 75% as singletons. The sequenced sample consisted of peripheral blood. The TCR was taken from a man aged 55 to 70 with acute or convalescent COVID-19. This chain connects TRBV6-6 to TRBJ1-2; TRBD1 might be the D (6 bases). CDR3 coding DNA: TGTGCCAGCAGTCAGGGGTTTGTTTTTCGGAGATCTTATGGCTACACCTTC. Translated, it gives CASSQGFVFRRSYGYTF.